Presented here are 19 T cell receptor beta chains from one specimen sequenced in a study of blood T cell repertoires in COVID-19. Data came from immunoSEQ multiplex PCR; TCRdb stores just in-frame clones and leaves some out. Of around 120,000 clones in the sample, around 90% are singletons; the top ten hold under 4.5%. What was sequenced was peripheral blood. The origin of the receptors is a man aged 50-59 years with active COVID-19.

This chain uses TRBV29-1 with TRBJ1-2; D perhaps matches TRBD1 (5 bases). The germline V gene has CDR1 SQVTM and CDR2 ANQGSEA. This CDR3 spans 14 amino acids. Trimming took 6 bases from V and 4 from J, leaving 18 bases between them. CDR3: CSVDGGMNGYGYTF. The DNA for the CDR3 is TGCAGCGTCGACGGGGGAATGAATGGCTATGGCTACACCTTC.

This chain uses TRBV6-5 with TRBJ1-6; D unclear. The germline V gene has CDR1 MNHEY and CDR2 SVGAGI. Between the trimmed V and J ends, which lost 8 bases and 10 bases, there was a span of 18 bases. The CDR3 sequence is 14 residues long. CDR3 DNA sequence: TGTGCCAGCCCGAATGCCCCGGGAAGCTCACCCCTCCACTTT. Translating it yields CASPNAPGSSPLHF.

The chain links TRBV18 to TRBJ2-1, with 14 nucleotides matching TRBD2. The J segment lost 12 bases and the V segment lost 6 bases, leaving 16 bases of the junction unmatched. The CDR3 extends over 17 amino acids. Germline values: CDR1 KGHSH, CDR2 LQKENI. The chain's CDR3 is CASSFIMGTSGRGVQFF. The CDR3 DNA follows: TGTGCCAGCTCCTTCATAATGGGGACTAGCGGGAGAGGTGTGCAGTTCTTC.

The genes are TRBV6-2 or TRBV6-3 and TRBJ2-3; D gene uncertain. The germline V and J ends were trimmed by 4 bases and 11 bases, with 10 bases remaining between them. CDR1 MNHEY and CDR2 SVGEGT come from the germline V gene. The CDR3 length is 11 residues. The CDR3 is CASSLSKRQYF. The CDR3 DNA reads TGTGCCAGCAGTTTGTCGAAGAGGCAGTATTTT.

The rearrangement uses TRBV5-5 and TRBJ2-3; 9 nucleotides match TRBD2. Germline V CDR1 and CDR2: SGHKS, YYEKEE (reference sequence). The CDR3 covers 15 residues. J was trimmed by 4 bases and V by 4 bases; bases with no gene match: 7. In DNA form, the CDR3 reads TGTGCCAGCAGCGTCCATAGCGGGAGTGCAGATACGCAGTATTTT. Protein sequence: CASSVHSGSADTQYF.

The chain combines TRBV11-1 with TRBJ2-7; TRBD1 agrees at 7 bases. The CDR3 runs 15 residues. The germline gives CDR1 SGHAT, CDR2 FQDESV (reference sequence). The ends lost 4 bases at V and 2 bases at J; junction bases unmatched: 8. The chain's CDR3 is CASSSRGQVPYEQYF. The DNA for the CDR3 is TGTGCCAGCAGCTCCCGAGGACAGGTTCCCTACGAGCAGTACTTC.

The chain links TRBV27 to TRBJ2-2; 9 bases are a match to TRBD1. Germline CDR1 reads MNHEY; CDR2 reads SMNVEV (reference sequence). V gave up 8 bases and J gave up 2 bases; unmatched junction bases: 9. This CDR3 contains 16 residues. CDR3 nucleotide sequence: TGTGCCAGCCGTCCTGGGACAGGGTTAAACACCGGGGAGCTGTTTTTT. Residues: CASRPGTGLNTGELFF.

The V call is TRBV6-5, the J call TRBJ1-2; no clear D. The germline CDR1 and CDR2 sequences are MNHEY and SVGAGI. The CDR3 totals 14 residues. V was clipped by 5 bases and J by 3 bases, with 13 bases between them. In nucleotides, the CDR3 is TGTGCCAGCAGTCCTTCGGGAGGGTACTATGGCTACACCTTC. Translating it yields CASSPSGGYYGYTF.

The chain carries TRBV4-1 and TRBJ1-5, with D perhaps matching TRBD1 (5 bases). This CDR3 is built from 15 residues. Trimming pared 0 bases from V and 4 bases from J, leaving 10 bases between. Germline V gene sequence: CDR1 MGHRA, CDR2 YSYEKL. The CDR3 sequence is CASSQDGRGNQPQHF. In DNA form, the CDR3 reads TGCGCCAGCAGCCAAGATGGGCGGGGGAATCAGCCCCAGCATTTT.

The chain has TRBV24-1 and TRBJ2-5; 8 nucleotides line up with TRBD1. Germline CDR1 reads KGHDR; CDR2 reads SFDVKD. V dropped 7 bases and J dropped 5; count of bases not matched to a gene: 5. The CDR3 is made up of 13 amino acids. In DNA, the CDR3 is TGTGCCACCAGAGAGACAGGGGAGGAGACCCAGTACTTC. Residues: CATRETGEETQYF.

The V call is TRBV12-3 or TRBV12-4, the J call TRBJ2-4, with 7 bases lining up with TRBD1. This CDR3 comprises 13 residues. J was trimmed by 9 bases and V by 6 bases; bases with no gene match: 8. CDR3: CASSLGQFSIQYF. The CDR3 DNA reads TGTGCCAGCAGCCTGGGACAGTTTTCCATTCAGTACTTC.

This chain connects TRBV6-5 to TRBJ2-2; 9 positions match TRBD1. The J segment lost 3 bases and the V segment lost 10 bases, leaving 6 bases of the junction unmatched. Germline V gives CDR1 MNHEY, CDR2 SVGAGI. This CDR3 has 14 amino acids. Written as DNA, the CDR3 is TGTGCCATTTCCGACAGGGGGTACACCGGGGAGCTGTTTTTT. Translation gives CAISDRGYTGELFF.

The rearrangement links TRBV6-2 or TRBV6-3 to TRBJ2-1; weak D call: TRBD2 (5 bases). Trimming cost V 5 bases and J 7 bases, with 15 bases left between them. CDR1 and CDR2 (germline): MNHEY, SVGEGT. The length of the CDR3 is 14 residues. Here the CDR3 DNA reads TGTGCCAGCAGTACCATTCTCCGCGGGAATGAGCAGTTCTTC. This encodes CASSTILRGNEQFF.

The V call is TRBV21-1, the J call TRBJ1-3; TRBD1 reflects the table's D call only, with no check against the DNA. TRBV21-1 is given as a pseudogene. This CDR3 has 20 amino acids. The CDR3 DNA is TGTGCCAGCAGCAAAAACGGTTCGGGGGACAGTACTCCCTCTGGAAACACCATATATTTT. This translates into CASSKNGSGDSTPSGNTIYF.

The V and J genes are TRBV6-5 and TRBJ2-7, with D tentatively TRBD2 (6 bases). V was clipped by 6 bases and J by 3 bases, with 18 bases between them. CDR1 and CDR2 (germline): MNHEY, SVGAGI. The CDR3 is 15 amino acids. Here the CDR3 DNA reads TGTGCCAGCAGATCCCTTTGGGTGGGGGGCTACGAGCAGTACGTC. Its translation is CASRSLWVGGYEQYV.

This clone was observed a handful of times. This chain uses TRBV7-9 with TRBJ2-1; 9 bases agree with TRBD1. This CDR3 comprises 15 residues. V was pared by 1 base and J by 2 bases, with 0 bases of the junction left unmatched. Germline CDR1 SEHNR, CDR2 FQNEAQ (reference sequence). The CDR3 sequence is CASSLGQGAYNEQFF. CDR3 sequence (DNA): TGTGCCAGCAGCTTAGGACAGGGGGCCTACAATGAGCAGTTCTTC.

The chain joins TRBV10-3 to TRBJ2-7; tentatively, D is TRBD1 (6 bases). Trimming stripped 6 bases from V and 2 bases from J, with 20 bases between. The germline CDR1 and CDR2 sequences are ENHRY and SYGVKD. The CDR3 is 16 amino acids. CDR3 in DNA: TGTGCCATCAGGAAGGACAGTTCGGAGGAGGCCTACGAGCAGTACTTC. Encoded protein: CAIRKDSSEEAYEQYF.

The chain employs TRBV11-2 and TRBJ1-1; 7 bases are shared with TRBD1. Germline-derived CDR1 and CDR2 are SGHAT and FQNNGV. The CDR3 is 13 amino acids. The ends lost 5 bases at V and 0 bases at J; junction bases unmatched: 0. For the CDR3, the DNA is TGTGCCAGCAGCGGGACAGTGAACACTGAAGCTTTCTTT. Translated: CASSGTVNTEAFF.

The chain is built from TRBV5-8 and TRBJ1-5; tentative D call: TRBD1 (5 bases). This CDR3 is built from 15 residues. Germline CDR1 is SGHTS and CDR2 is YDEGEE. The V end lost 4 bases, the J end lost 4 bases, and 15 bases lay between the germline ends. CDR3 DNA sequence: TGTGCCAGCAGCCGGGGGAGGGATTGGAATCAGCCCCAGCATTTT. Its translation: CASSRGRDWNQPQHF.